One TCR beta chain is described in this entry. Its antigen is unknown. Recipients boosted at about 4 weeks or about 12 weeks are pooled. This specimen belongs to a study of T cell responses to AZD1222 COVID-19 vaccine. The data were produced by immunoSEQ multiplex PCR, yet TCRdb's version contains in-frame clones alone and is incomplete. The table shows 150,000 to 200,000 clones, with more than 85% occurring only once. General study points: It should be noted that donors were predominantly white British and more often female, and clonal diversity was possibly underestimated.

This specimen was peripheral blood, taken 28 days after the second AZD1222 dose. This TCR was sampled from an adult who received the AZD1222 COVID-19 vaccine.

CDR3 sequence: CASSSRRKETQYF. The DNA of the CDR3 is TGTGCCAGTAGTAGTCGGAGAAAAGAGACCCAGTACTTC. This chain joins TRBV19 and TRBJ2-5, with no clear D. Trimming cost V 4 bases and J 3 bases, with 9 bases left between them. Germline CDR1 is LNHDA and CDR2 is SQIVND (reference sequence). This CDR3 contains 13 residues.